This T cell receptor beta chain was sequenced in a study of blood T cells in healthy people across ages. General study findings and limits: Per million T cells, TCR beta diversity dropped roughly linearly as age increased.

Regarding this clonotype: Antigen unknown.

The authors ran a second PCR of 7 to 11 cycles using a sample-barcoded 5' primer and a J-beta primer mix. TCRdb reprocessed the 5' RACE reads with MiXCR, giving one entry per CDR3 protein. The table includes some 1.4 million distinct CDR3 sequences, about 40% detected once. PBMCs, at least 6 million per sample, were isolated. Losses at the gene ends were 4 bases for V and 0 bases for J; bases not matched to a gene: 1. The germline V gene has CDR1 LGHNT and CDR2 FRNRAP. The CDR3 runs 14 residues. Sequencing used blood. The V and J genes are TRBV12-5 and TRBJ2-7; 9 positions agree with TRBD1. The TCR was taken from a woman between 18 and 29 years old in good health. The CDR3 spells CASGWGQGSYEQYF. CDR3 DNA sequence: TGTGCTAGTGGTTGGGGACAGGGCTCCTACGAGCAGTACTTC.